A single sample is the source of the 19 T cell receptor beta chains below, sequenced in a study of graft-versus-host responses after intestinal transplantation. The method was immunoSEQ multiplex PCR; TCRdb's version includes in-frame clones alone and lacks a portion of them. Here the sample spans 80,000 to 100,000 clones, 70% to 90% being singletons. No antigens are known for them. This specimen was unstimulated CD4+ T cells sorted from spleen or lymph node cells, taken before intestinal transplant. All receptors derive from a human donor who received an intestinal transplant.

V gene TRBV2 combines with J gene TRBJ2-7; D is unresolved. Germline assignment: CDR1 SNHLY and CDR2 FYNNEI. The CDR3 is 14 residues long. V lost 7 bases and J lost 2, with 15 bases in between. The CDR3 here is CASTPGWLAYEQYF. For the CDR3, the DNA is TGTGCCAGCACTCCTGGGTGGCTAGCCTACGAGCAGTACTTC.

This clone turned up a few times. This CDR3 is CASSPGLNYEQYF. The CDR3 DNA follows: TGTGCCAGCAGCCCGGGACTTAACTACGAGCAGTACTTC. The genes are TRBV5-6 and TRBJ2-7; the D gene is possibly TRBD2 (6 bases). V was clipped by 4 bases and J by 3 bases, with 11 bases between them. CDR3 size: 13 residues. CDR1 and CDR2 (germline): SGHDT, YYEEEE.

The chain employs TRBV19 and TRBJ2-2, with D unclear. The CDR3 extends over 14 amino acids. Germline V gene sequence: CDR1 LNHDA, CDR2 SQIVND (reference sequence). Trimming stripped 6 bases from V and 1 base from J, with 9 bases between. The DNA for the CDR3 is TGTGCCAGTAGGGTGAACTTGAACACCGGGGAGCTGTTTTTT. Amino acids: CASRVNLNTGELFF.

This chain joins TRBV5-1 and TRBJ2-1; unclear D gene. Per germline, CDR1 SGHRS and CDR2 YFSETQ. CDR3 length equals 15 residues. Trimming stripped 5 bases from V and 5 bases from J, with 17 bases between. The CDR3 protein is CASSGSDLRNNEQFF. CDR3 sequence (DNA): TGCGCCAGCAGTGGGTCAGACTTACGGAACAATGAGCAGTTCTTC.

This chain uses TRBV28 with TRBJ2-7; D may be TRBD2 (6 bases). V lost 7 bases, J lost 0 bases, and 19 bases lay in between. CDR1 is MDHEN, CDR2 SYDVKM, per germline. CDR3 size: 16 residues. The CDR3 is CASNLGGVSSSYEQYF. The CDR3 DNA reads TGTGCCAGCAATCTGGGCGGGGTATCATCCTCCTACGAGCAGTACTTC.

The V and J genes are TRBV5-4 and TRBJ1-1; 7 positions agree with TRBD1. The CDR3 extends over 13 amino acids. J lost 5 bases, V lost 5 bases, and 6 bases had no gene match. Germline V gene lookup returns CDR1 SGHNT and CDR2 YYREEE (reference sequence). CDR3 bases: TGTGCCAGCAGGTCCAACAGGGGTACTGAAGCTTTCTTT. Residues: CASRSNRGTEAFF.

Written as DNA, the CDR3 is TGTGCCAGTAGTGGACCTGGAGGCGGCTACACCTTC. Its protein product is CASSGPGGGYTF. V gene TRBV19 combines with J gene TRBJ1-2; no definite D call. CDR1 is LNHDA, CDR2 SQIVND, per germline (reference sequence). Trimming removed 5 bases from V and 8 bases from J, with 12 bases in between. This CDR3 has 12 residues.

CDR3 sequence: CASSFEGQGPDTQYF. CDR3 nucleotides: TGTGCCAGCAGTTTTGAGGGACAGGGTCCAGATACGCAGTATTTT. The chain combines TRBV27 with TRBJ2-3; the match to TRBD1 covers 9 bases. The CDR3 is made up of 15 amino acids. V lost 3 bases to trimming and J lost 4 bases; unmatched junction nucleotides: 5. In germline, CDR1 is MNHEY, CDR2 SMNVEV (reference sequence).

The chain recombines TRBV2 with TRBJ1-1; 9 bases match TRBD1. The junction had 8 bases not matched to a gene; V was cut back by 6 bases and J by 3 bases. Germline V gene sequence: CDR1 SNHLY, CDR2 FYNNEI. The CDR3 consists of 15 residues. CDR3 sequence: CASRGDRAYHTEAFF. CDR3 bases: TGTGCCAGCAGGGGGGACAGGGCTTATCACACTGAAGCTTTCTTT.

CDR3 nucleotide sequence: TGTGCCAGCACCGCGACAGGGGGCAGGAACACTGAAGCTTTCTTT. Translated, it gives CASTATGGRNTEAFF. The chain carries TRBV6-5 and TRBJ1-1, with 10 bases that match TRBD1. Trimming removed 7 bases from V and 1 base from J; junction bases left unmatched: 6. Germline CDR1 MNHEY, CDR2 SVGAGI. This CDR3 has 15 residues.

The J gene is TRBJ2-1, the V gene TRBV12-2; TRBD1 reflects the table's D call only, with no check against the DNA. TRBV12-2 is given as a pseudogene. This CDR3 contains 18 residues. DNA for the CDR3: TGTGCAAGTCGCCCCCCCGCCAGGTCTCGAAGCTCCTACAATGAGCAGTTCTTC. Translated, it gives CASRPPARSRSSYNEQFF.

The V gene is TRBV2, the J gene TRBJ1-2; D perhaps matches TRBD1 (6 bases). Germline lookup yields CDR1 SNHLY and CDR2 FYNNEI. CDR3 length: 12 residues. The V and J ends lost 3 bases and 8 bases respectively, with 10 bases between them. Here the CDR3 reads CASSEGAGGYTF. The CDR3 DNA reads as TGTGCCAGCAGTGAGGGGGCGGGCGGCTACACCTTC.

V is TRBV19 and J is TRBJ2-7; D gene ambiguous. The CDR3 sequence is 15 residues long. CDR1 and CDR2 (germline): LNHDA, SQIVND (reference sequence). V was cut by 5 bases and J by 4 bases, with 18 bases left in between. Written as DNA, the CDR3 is TGTGCCAGTAGTCGTCTTTTCGGGTCCCCTTACGAGCAGTACTTC. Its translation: CASSRLFGSPYEQYF.

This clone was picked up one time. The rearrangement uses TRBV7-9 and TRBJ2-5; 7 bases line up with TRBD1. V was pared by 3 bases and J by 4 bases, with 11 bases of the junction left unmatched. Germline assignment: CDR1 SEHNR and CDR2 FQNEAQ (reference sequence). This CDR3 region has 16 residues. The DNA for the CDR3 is TGTGCCAGCAGCTTGGCACCAGACAGGGTGGGAGAGACCCAGTACTTC. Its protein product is CASSLAPDRVGETQYF.

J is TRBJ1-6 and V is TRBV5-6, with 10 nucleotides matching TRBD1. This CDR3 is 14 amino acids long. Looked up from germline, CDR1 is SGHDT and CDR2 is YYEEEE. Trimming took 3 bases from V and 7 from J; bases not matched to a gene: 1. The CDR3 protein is CASSSDRGNSPLHF. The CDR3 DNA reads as TGTGCCAGCAGCTCGGACAGGGGGAATTCACCCCTCCACTTT.

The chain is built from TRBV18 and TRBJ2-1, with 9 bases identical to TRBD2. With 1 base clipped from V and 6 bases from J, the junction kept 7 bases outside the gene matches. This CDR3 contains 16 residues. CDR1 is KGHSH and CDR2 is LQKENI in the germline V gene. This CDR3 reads CASSPLPMTSGNEQFF. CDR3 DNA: TGTGCCAGCTCACCACTACCAATGACTAGCGGCAATGAGCAGTTCTTC.

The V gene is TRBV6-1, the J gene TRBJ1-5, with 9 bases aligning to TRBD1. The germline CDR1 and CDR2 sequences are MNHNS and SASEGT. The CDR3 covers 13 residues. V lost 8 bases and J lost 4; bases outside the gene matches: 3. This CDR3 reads CASQDRGNQPQHF. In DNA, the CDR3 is TGTGCCAGCCAGGACAGGGGTAATCAGCCCCAGCATTTT.

The CDR3 DNA follows: TGTGCCAGCAGCGCCCGGGTGGATCAGCCCCAGCATTTT. Amino acids: CASSARVDQPQHF. V is TRBV9 and J is TRBJ1-5; D unresolved. The CDR3 spans 13 residues. V was pared by 3 bases and J by 5 bases, with 9 bases between. Germline lookup yields CDR1 SGDLS and CDR2 YYNGEE. Based on the CDR3 plus reference TRBV9 and TRBJ1-5, the full variable domain is DSGVTQTPKHLITATGQRVTLRCSPRSGDLSVYWYQQSLDQGLQFLIQYYNGEERAKGNILERFSAQQFPDLHSELNLSSLELGDSALYFCASSARVDQPQHFGDGTRLSIL.

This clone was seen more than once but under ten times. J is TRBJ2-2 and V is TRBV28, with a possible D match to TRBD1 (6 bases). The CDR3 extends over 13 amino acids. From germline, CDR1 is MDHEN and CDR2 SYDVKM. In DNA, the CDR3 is TGTGCATCGGGACAACCGAACACCGGGGAGCTGTTTTTT. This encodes CASGQPNTGELFF.